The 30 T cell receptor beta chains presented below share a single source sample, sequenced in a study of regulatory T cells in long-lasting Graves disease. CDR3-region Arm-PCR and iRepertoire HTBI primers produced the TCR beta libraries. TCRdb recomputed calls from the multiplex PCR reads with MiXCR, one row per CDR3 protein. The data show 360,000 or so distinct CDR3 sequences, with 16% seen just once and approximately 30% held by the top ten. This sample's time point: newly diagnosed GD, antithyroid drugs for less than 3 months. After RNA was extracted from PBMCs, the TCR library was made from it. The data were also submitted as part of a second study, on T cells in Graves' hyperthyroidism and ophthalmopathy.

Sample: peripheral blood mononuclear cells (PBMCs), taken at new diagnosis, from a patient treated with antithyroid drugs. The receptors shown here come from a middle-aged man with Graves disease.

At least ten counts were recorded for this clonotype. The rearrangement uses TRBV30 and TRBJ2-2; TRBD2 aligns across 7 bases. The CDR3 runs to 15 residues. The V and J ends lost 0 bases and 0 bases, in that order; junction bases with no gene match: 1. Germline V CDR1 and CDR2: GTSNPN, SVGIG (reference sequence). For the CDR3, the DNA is TGTGCCTGGAGTGTCGGGGGGACGAACACCGGGGAGCTGTTTTTT. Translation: CAWSVGGTNTGELFF.

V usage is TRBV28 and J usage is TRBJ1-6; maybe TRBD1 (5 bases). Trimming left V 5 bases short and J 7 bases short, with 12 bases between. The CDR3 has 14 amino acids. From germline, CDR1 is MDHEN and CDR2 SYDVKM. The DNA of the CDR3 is TGTGCCAGCAGTCCGGGACTGGGGAATTCACCCCTCCACTTT. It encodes CASSPGLGNSPLHF.

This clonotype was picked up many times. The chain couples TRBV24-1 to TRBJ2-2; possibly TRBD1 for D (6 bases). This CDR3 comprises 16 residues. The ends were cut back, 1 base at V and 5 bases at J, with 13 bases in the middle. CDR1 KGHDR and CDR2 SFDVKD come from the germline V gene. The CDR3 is CATSDLSQGTTGELFF. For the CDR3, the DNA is TGTGCCACCAGTGATTTAAGCCAGGGGACGACCGGGGAGCTGTTTTTT.

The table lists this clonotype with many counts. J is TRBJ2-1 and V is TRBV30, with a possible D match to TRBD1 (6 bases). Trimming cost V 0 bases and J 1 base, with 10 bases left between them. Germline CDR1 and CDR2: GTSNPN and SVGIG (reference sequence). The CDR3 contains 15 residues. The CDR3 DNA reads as TGTGCCTGGAGTGTACTTACAGGGTCCTACAATGAGCAGTTCTTC. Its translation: CAWSVLTGSYNEQFF.

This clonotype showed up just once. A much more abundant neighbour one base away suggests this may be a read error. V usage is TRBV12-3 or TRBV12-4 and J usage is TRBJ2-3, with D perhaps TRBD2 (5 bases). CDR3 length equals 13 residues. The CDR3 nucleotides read TGTGCCAGCAGTTTCGGGGTTTGGGAGACCAAGTACTTC. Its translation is CASSFGVWETKYF.

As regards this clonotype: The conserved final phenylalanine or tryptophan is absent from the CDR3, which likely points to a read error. As DNA, the CDR3 is TGTGCCAGCAGCCCTAGATTTGGGGGGAAGGGGAACGAGCAGTACTCC. Translated: CASSPRFGGKGNEQYS. V is TRBV5-4 and J is TRBJ2-7; weak D call: TRBD2 (6 bases). CDR1 is SGHNT and CDR2 is YYREEE in the germline V gene (reference sequence). The V end was cut by 4 bases, the J end by 5 bases, with 22 bases between. The CDR3 loop spans 16 amino acids.

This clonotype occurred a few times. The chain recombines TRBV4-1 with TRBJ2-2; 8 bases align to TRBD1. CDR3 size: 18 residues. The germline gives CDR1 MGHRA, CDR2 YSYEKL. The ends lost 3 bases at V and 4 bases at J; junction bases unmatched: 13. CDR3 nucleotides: TGCGCCAGCAGCCATACTAGAAGGACAGGGCGCCTCACCGGGGAGCTGTTTTTT. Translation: CASSHTRRTGRLTGELFF.

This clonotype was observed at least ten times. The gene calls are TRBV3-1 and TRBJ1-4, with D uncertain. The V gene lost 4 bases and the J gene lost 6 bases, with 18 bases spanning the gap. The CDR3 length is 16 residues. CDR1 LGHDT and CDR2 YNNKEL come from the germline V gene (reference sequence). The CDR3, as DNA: TGTGCCAGCAGCCCCGGCGGCGGGAGGCTCCATGAAAAACTGTTTTTT. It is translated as CASSPGGGRLHEKLFF. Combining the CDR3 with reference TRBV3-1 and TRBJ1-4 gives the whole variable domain DTAVSQTPKYLVTQMGNDKSIKCEQNLGHDTMYWYKQDSKKFLKIMFSYNNKELIINETVPNRFSPKSPDKAHLNLHINSLELGDSAVYFCASSPGGGRLHEKLFFGSGTQLSVL.

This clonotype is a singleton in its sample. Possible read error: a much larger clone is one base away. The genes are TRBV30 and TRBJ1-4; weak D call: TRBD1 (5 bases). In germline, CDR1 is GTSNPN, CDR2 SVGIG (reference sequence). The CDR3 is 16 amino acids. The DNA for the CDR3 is TGTGCCTGGAGTTCTAAGCCGGGACCGGGAAATGAAAAACTGTCTTTT. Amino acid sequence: CAWSSKPGPGNEKLSF.

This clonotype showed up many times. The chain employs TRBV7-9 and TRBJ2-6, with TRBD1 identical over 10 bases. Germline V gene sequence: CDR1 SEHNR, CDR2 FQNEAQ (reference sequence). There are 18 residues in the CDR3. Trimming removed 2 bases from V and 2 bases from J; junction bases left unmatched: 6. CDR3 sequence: CASSLWGQGIAGANVLTF. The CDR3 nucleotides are TGTGCCAGCAGCTTATGGGGACAGGGGATCGCTGGGGCCAACGTCCTGACTTTC. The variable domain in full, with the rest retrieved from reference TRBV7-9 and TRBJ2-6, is DTGVSQNPRHKITKRGQNVTFRCDPISEHNRLYWYRQTLGQGPEFLTYFQNEAQLEKSRLLSDRFSAERPKGSFSTLEIQRTEQGDSAMYLCASSLWGQGIAGANVLTFGAGSRLTVL.

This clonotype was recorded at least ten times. This chain's CDR3 is CASRGGDPARTQYF. As DNA, the CDR3 is TGTGCCAGCAGGGGGGGGGACCCCGCTAGGACCCAGTACTTC. The chain links TRBV2 to TRBJ2-5; 7 bases are a match to TRBD2. V was pared by 6 bases and J by 7 bases, with 11 bases of the junction left unmatched. Germline CDR1 SNHLY, CDR2 FYNNEI. The CDR3 sequence is 14 residues long.

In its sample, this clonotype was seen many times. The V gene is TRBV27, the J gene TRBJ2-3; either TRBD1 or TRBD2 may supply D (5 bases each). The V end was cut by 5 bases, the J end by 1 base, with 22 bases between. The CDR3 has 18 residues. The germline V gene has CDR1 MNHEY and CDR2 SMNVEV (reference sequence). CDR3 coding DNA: TGTGCCAGCAGTCCGCGTGGGACCTCGGTTGATGGCACAGATACGCAGTATTTT. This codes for CASSPRGTSVDGTDTQYF.

The CDR3 DNA follows: TGTGCCAGCAGTCCCCACAGGGACAATGAGCAGTTCTTC. It is translated as CASSPHRDNEQFF. The chain employs TRBV6-2 or TRBV6-3 and TRBJ2-1, with a weak D call TRBD1 (6 bases). Germline values: CDR1 MNHEY, CDR2 SVGEGT. V was trimmed by 5 bases and J by 5 bases, leaving 10 bases between them. The CDR3 runs 13 residues.

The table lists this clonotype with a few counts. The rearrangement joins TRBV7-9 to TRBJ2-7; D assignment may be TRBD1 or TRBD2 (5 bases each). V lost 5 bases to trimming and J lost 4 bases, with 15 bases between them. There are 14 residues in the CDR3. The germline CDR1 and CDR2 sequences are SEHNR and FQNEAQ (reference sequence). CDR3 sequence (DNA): TGTGCCAGCAGCCAGCGCACGTGGGGGTACGAGCAGTACTTC. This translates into CASSQRTWGYEQYF.

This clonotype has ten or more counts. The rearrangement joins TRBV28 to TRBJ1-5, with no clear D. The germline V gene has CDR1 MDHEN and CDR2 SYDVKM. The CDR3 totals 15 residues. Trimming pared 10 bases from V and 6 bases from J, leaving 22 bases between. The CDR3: CATFSQGKGSQPQHF. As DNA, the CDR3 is TGTGCCACATTCTCACAAGGGAAAGGTAGTCAGCCCCAGCATTTT.

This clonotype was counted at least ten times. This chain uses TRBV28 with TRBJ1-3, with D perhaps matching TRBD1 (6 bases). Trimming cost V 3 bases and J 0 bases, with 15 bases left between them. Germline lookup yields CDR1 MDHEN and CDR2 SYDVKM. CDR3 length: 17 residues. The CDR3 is CASSFSILDSSGNTIYF. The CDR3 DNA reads TGTGCCAGCAGTTTTTCGATCCTGGACAGCTCTGGAAACACCATATATTTT.

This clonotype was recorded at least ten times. The CDR3 bases are TGTGCCAGCAGTTACGCGCGTCAGGCCCACAATGAGCAGTTCTTC. It is translated as CASSYARQAHNEQFF. The chain recombines TRBV6-2 or TRBV6-3 with TRBJ2-1; no reliable D call. The ends were cut back, 2 bases at V and 5 bases at J, with 13 bases in the middle. The germline V gene encodes CDR1 MNHEY and CDR2 SVGEGT. The CDR3 contains 15 residues.

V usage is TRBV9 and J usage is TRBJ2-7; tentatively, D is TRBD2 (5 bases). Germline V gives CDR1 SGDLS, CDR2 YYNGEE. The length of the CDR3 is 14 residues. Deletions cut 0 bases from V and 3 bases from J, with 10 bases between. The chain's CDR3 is CASSVGAGNYEQYF. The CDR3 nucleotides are TGTGCCAGCAGCGTAGGCGCCGGGAACTACGAGCAGTACTTC.

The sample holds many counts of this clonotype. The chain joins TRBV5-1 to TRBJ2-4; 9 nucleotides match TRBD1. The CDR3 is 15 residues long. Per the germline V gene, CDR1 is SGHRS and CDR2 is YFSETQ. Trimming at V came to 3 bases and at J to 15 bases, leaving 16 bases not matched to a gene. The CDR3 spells CASSSQPGQGLLSYF. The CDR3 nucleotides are TGCGCCAGCAGCTCCCAACCGGGACAGGGTTTGTTGTCGTACTTC.

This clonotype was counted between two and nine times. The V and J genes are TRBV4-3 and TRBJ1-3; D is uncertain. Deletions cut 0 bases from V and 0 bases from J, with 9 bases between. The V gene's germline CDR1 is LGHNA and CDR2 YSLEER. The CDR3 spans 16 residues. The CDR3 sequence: CASSQEALGSGNTIYF. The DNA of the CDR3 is TGCGCCAGCAGCCAAGAAGCCCTAGGCTCTGGAAACACCATATATTTT.

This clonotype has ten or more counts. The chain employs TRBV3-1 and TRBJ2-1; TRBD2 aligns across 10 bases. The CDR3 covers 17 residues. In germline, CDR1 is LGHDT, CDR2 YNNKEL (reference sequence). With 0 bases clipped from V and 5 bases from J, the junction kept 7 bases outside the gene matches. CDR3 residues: CASSQDRLAGADNEQFF. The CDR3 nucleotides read TGTGCCAGCAGCCAAGATCGCCTAGCGGGGGCCGACAATGAGCAGTTCTTC.

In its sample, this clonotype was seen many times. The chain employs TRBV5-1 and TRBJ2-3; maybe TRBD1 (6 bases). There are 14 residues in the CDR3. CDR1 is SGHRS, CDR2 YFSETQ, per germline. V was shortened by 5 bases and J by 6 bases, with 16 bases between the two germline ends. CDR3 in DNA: TGCGCCAGCAGTATCCGAGGGGGAACGGATACGCAGTATTTT. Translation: CASSIRGGTDTQYF. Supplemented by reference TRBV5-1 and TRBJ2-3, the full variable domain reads KAGVTQTPRYLIKTRGQQVTLSCSPISGHRSVSWYQQTPGQGLQFLFEYFSETQRNKGNFPGRFSGRQFSNSRSEMNVSTLELGDSALYLCASSIRGGTDTQYFGPGTRLTVL.

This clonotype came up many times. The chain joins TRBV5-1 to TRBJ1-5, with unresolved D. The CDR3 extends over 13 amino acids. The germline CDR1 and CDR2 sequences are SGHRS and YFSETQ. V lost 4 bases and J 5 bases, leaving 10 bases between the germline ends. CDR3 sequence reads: CASSQNSDQPQHF. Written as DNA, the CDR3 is TGCGCCAGCAGCCAAAACTCGGATCAGCCCCAGCATTTT. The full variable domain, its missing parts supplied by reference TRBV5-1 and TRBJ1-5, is KAGVTQTPRYLIKTRGQQVTLSCSPISGHRSVSWYQQTPGQGLQFLFEYFSETQRNKGNFPGRFSGRQFSNSRSEMNVSTLELGDSALYLCASSQNSDQPQHFGDGTRLSIL.

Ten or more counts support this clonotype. The CDR3 spells CSVPGRYTQYF. DNA of the CDR3: TGCAGCGTCCCCGGTCGGTATACGCAGTATTTT. The chain recombines TRBV29-1 with TRBJ2-3; D is ambiguous. CDR3 length: 11 residues. Germline-derived CDR1 and CDR2 are SQVTM and ANQGSEA. The V gene lost 6 bases and the J gene lost 7 bases, with 11 bases spanning the gap.

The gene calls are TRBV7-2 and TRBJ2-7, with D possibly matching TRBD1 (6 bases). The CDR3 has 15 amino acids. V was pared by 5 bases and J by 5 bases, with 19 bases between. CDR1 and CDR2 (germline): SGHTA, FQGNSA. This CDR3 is CASSLAPSRGHEQYF. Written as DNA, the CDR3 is TGTGCCAGCAGCCTCGCGCCCTCCAGGGGCCACGAGCAGTACTTC.

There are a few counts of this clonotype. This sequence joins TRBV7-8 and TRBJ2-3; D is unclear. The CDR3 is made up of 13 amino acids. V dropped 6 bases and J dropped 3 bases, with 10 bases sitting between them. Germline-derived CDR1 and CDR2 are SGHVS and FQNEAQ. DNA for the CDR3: TGTGCCAGCAGTTTCGCGTGGACAGATACGCAGTATTTT. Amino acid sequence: CASSFAWTDTQYF.

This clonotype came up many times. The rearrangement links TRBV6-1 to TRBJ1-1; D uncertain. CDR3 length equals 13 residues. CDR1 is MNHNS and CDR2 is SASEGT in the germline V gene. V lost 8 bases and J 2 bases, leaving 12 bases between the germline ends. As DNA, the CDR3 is TGTGCCAGCTTCCGGAGGCCCAACACTGAAGCTTTCTTT. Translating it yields CASFRRPNTEAFF.

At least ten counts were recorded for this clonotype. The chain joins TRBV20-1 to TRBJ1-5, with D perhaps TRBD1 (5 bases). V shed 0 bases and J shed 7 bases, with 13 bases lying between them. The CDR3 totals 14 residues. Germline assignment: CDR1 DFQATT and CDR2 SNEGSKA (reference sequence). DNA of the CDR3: TGCAGTGCTAGAGATTTAGGGGATAGGCAGCCCCAGCATTTT. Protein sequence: CSARDLGDRQPQHF.

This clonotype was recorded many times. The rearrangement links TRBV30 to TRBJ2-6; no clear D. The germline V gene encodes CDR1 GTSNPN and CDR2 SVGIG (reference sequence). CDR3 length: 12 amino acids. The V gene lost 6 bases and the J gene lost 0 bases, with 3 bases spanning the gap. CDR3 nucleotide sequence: TGTGCCTGCGGCTCTGGGGCCAACGTCCTGACTTTC. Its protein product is CACGSGANVLTF.

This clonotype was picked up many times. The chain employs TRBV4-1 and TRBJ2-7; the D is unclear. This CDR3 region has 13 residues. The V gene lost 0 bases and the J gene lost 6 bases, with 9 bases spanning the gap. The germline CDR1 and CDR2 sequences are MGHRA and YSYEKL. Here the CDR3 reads CASSQDVLFEQYF. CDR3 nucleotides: TGCGCCAGCAGCCAAGATGTCCTGTTCGAGCAGTACTTC.